The 27 T cell receptor beta chains in this list originate from one sample, sequenced in a study of cytomegalovirus exposure and HLA in healthy donors. Using immunoSEQ multiplex PCR, the repertoire was profiled, and TCRdb retains in-frame clones only, with some absent. The sample holds 100,000 to 150,000 clones, 89% seen once. The material sequenced was PBMCs. All receptors derive from a woman between 18 and 29 years old in good health and CMV-seronegative.

This clone was recorded only once. CDR3 DNA sequence: TGTGCCAGCAGCTTACCGGGACAGATAGACCCGTTCGCGAACACCGGGGAGCTGTTTTTT. Translated, it gives CASSLPGQIDPFANTGELFF. The genes are TRBV9 and TRBJ2-2; 7 bases match TRBD1. J was trimmed by 0 bases and V by 4 bases; bases with no gene match: 18. The CDR3 is 20 amino acids. CDR1 and CDR2 from the germline V gene are SGDLS and YYNGEE. Variable domain in full (rest from reference TRBV9 and TRBJ2-2): DSGVTQTPKHLITATGQRVTLRCSPRSGDLSVYWYQQSLDQGLQFLIQYYNGEERAKGNILERFSAQQFPDLHSELNLSSLELGDSALYFCASSLPGQIDPFANTGELFFGEGSRLTVL.

This chain uses TRBV4-2 with TRBJ2-3; 7 bases are shared with TRBD2. Looked up from germline, CDR1 is LGHNA and CDR2 is YNFKEQ. Trimming cost V 4 bases and J 2 bases; bases outside gene matches: 0. The CDR3 is 13 residues long. CDR3 in amino acids: CASSRDYTDTQYF. The DNA of the CDR3 is TGTGCCAGCAGCCGGGACTACACAGATACGCAGTATTTT.

The genes are TRBV7-8 and TRBJ1-1, with unresolved D. CDR1 is SGHVS, CDR2 FQNEAQ, per germline. The CDR3 is made up of 16 amino acids. V was shortened by 5 bases and J by 0 bases, with 16 bases between the two germline ends. The DNA for the CDR3 is TGTGCCAGCAGCCTAGGTTGGGCAGGCCTGAACACTGAAGCTTTCTTT. The encoded protein is CASSLGWAGLNTEAFF. Variable domain in full (rest from reference TRBV7-8 and TRBJ1-1): GAGVSQSPRYKVAKRGQDVALRCDPISGHVSLFWYQQALGQGPEFLTYFQNEAQLDKSGLPSDRFFAERPEGSVSTLKIQRTQQEDSAVYLCASSLGWAGLNTEAFFGQGTRLTVV.

J is TRBJ2-7 and V is TRBV10-2; TRBD1 is a possible D gene (6 bases). Germline values: CDR1 WSHSY, CDR2 SAAADI. The V end was cut by 6 bases, the J end by 0 bases, with 9 bases between. The CDR3 spans 13 residues. For the CDR3, the DNA is TGCGCCAGCAGCAGGACAGCCTCCTACGAGCAGTACTTC. Amino acid sequence: CASSRTASYEQYF.

The chain uses TRBV11-1 and TRBJ2-5, with 12 bases aligning to TRBD2. With V trimmed by 3 bases and J by 4 bases, 6 bases remained unmatched. Looked up from germline, CDR1 is SGHAT and CDR2 is FQDESV (reference sequence). This CDR3 has 16 residues. CDR3 sequence: CASSFPSGGVVETQYF. The CDR3 DNA is TGTGCCAGCAGCTTCCCTAGCGGGGGGGTGGTAGAGACCCAGTACTTC.

The V and J genes are TRBV6-1 and TRBJ1-2, with no clear D. The ends were cut back, 4 bases at V and 2 bases at J, with 11 bases in the middle. CDR1 MNHNS and CDR2 SASEGT come from the germline V gene. The CDR3 has 14 residues. The CDR3 is CASSVLTQNYGYTF. The CDR3 bases are TGTGCCAGCAGTGTACTCACACAGAACTATGGCTACACCTTC.

The chain is built from TRBV11-2 and TRBJ2-5; D is ambiguous. CDR1 is SGHAT, CDR2 FQNNGV, per germline. The CDR3 covers 13 residues. Trimming pared 4 bases from V and 4 bases from J, leaving 10 bases between. CDR3 sequence (DNA): TGTGCCAGCAGCTCCCAAAGCGTAGAGACCCAGTACTTC. Its protein product is CASSSQSVETQYF.

The genes are TRBV6-6 and TRBJ2-7, with 8 bases lining up with TRBD1. The germline CDR1 and CDR2 sequences are MNHNY and SVGAGI (reference sequence). After removal of 6 bases from V and 5 bases from J, the junction contained 15 bases not matched to a gene. This CDR3 contains 16 residues. CDR3 nucleotides: TGTGCCAGCAGCCCTGGACAGGGCATCGTTAGGGACGAGCAGTACTTC. Translating it yields CASSPGQGIVRDEQYF.

The rearrangement joins TRBV6-1 to TRBJ1-2; 7 bases match TRBD1. This CDR3 has 13 residues. The J segment lost 6 bases and the V segment lost 6 bases, leaving 7 bases of the junction unmatched. Germline loops: CDR1 MNHNS, CDR2 SASEGT. In nucleotides, the CDR3 is TGTGCCAGCAGAATATCAACAGGGGATGGCTACACCTTC. As protein: CASRISTGDGYTF.

This clone was seen only a few times. V gene TRBV11-2 combines with J gene TRBJ2-7; 8 bases fit TRBD1. Germline lookup yields CDR1 SGHAT and CDR2 FQNNGV. The CDR3 loop spans 14 amino acids. V dropped 1 base and J dropped 5; count of bases not matched to a gene: 4. CDR3 DNA sequence: TGTGCCAGCAGCTTAGCCCAGGGGGCCCACGAGCAGTACTTC. Its translation: CASSLAQGAHEQYF.

The V gene is TRBV5-1, the J gene TRBJ2-3; 10 nucleotides align to TRBD2. The CDR3 loop spans 15 amino acids. Trimming removed 7 bases from V and 4 bases from J; junction bases left unmatched: 9. Germline V gives CDR1 SGHRS, CDR2 YFSETQ. The CDR3 DNA reads TGCGCCAGCCGAGCGGGGGGGCCAGTTGCAGATACGCAGTATTTT. Its protein product is CASRAGGPVADTQYF.

V gene TRBV11-3 combines with J gene TRBJ1-1; 7 nucleotides match TRBD1. Unmatched junction bases numbered 2, after V lost 4 bases and J lost 3 bases. Germline V gene sequence: CDR1 SGHNT, CDR2 YENEEA. The CDR3 spans 13 residues. CDR3 region: CASSSQGDTEAFF. The CDR3 coding sequence is TGTGCCAGCAGCTCTCAGGGGGACACTGAAGCTTTCTTT.

The chain is built from TRBV10-3 and TRBJ2-7, with D tentatively TRBD1 (5 bases). Germline V gene lookup returns CDR1 ENHRY and CDR2 SYGVKD. The CDR3 consists of 13 residues. Trimming removed 8 bases at V and 3 bases at J, with 14 bases between. The CDR3 region is CAIATGEHYEQYF. CDR3 sequence (DNA): TGTGCCATCGCCACAGGAGAACACTACGAGCAGTACTTC.

The chain employs TRBV5-4 and TRBJ2-5; possibly TRBD1 for D (5 bases). Trimming left V 0 bases short and J 5 bases short, with 11 bases between. The germline V gene has CDR1 SGHNT and CDR2 YYREEE (reference sequence). The CDR3 has 14 amino acids. DNA for the CDR3: TGTGCCAGCAGCTTGGAAGGGGTGGGGGAGACCCAGTACTTC. Residues: CASSLEGVGETQYF.

The chain joins TRBV5-1 to TRBJ2-3; 11 bases match TRBD2. The germline gives CDR1 SGHRS, CDR2 YFSETQ. This CDR3 region has 15 residues. The ends lost 4 bases at V and 7 bases at J; junction bases unmatched: 8. This CDR3 reads CASSPPSGGLNTQYF. CDR3 DNA: TGCGCCAGCAGCCCTCCTAGCGGGGGGCTGAATACGCAGTATTTT.

The V and J genes are TRBV4-2 and TRBJ1-1, with TRBD1 as a possible D gene (6 bases). Trimming pared 4 bases from V and 11 bases from J, leaving 17 bases between. Germline V gene lookup returns CDR1 LGHNA and CDR2 YNFKEQ. The length of the CDR3 is 13 residues. This CDR3 reads CASSPRGSLGAFF. CDR3 nucleotides: TGTGCCAGCAGCCCGAGGGGGTCCCTTGGGGCTTTCTTT.

This chain links TRBV5-1 with TRBJ2-3, with 9 bases matching TRBD2. The germline gives CDR1 SGHRS, CDR2 YFSETQ. Trimming removed 3 bases from V and 0 bases from J; junction bases left unmatched: 8. This CDR3 has 17 residues. The CDR3 region is CASSYPRGGQSTDTQYF. DNA for the CDR3: TGCGCCAGCAGCTACCCGCGGGGGGGCCAGAGCACAGATACGCAGTATTTT.

The chain employs TRBV6-6 and TRBJ2-7, with D perhaps TRBD2 (6 bases). The germline CDR1 and CDR2 sequences are MNHNY and SVGAGI (reference sequence). This CDR3 region has 16 residues. V lost 0 bases, J lost 0 bases, and 12 bases lay in between. CDR3 DNA: TGTGCCAGCAGTTACTCGGGACTGGACAACTCCTACGAGCAGTACTTC. Its protein is CASSYSGLDNSYEQYF.

V and J are TRBV4-1 and TRBJ2-5, with TRBD1 identical over 7 bases. V shed 4 bases and J 1 base; nucleotides not matched to a gene: 3. The CDR3 sequence is 14 residues long. The germline CDR1 and CDR2 sequences are MGHRA and YSYEKL. The CDR3 protein is CASSPGTAQETQYF. CDR3 sequence (DNA): TGCGCCAGCAGCCCCGGGACAGCCCAAGAGACCCAGTACTTC.

The chain has TRBV2 and TRBJ2-7, with a weak D call TRBD1 (6 bases). Trimming pared 5 bases from V and 6 bases from J, leaving 17 bases between. There are 14 residues in the CDR3. The germline V gene encodes CDR1 SNHLY and CDR2 FYNNEI. The CDR3 loop is CASSLVLAGVEQYF. CDR3 coding DNA: TGTGCCAGCAGTCTCGTTCTTGCAGGGGTCGAGCAGTACTTC.

This chain connects TRBV19 to TRBJ1-5, with D uncertain. The CDR3 runs 15 residues. The germline gives CDR1 LNHDA, CDR2 SQIVND (reference sequence). Trimming removed 0 bases from V and 7 bases from J, with 13 bases in between. The CDR3 loop reads CASSIEEGSWQPQHF. Written as DNA, the CDR3 is TGTGCCAGTAGTATAGAGGAGGGAAGTTGGCAGCCCCAGCATTTT.

In the case of this clone: Other nucleotide sequences from this sample produce the same CDR3. This rearrangement joins TRBV5-1 to TRBJ1-1; no clear D gene. CDR3 length: 14 residues. Trimming took 0 bases from V and 2 from J, leaving 8 bases between them. Germline CDR1 is SGHRS and CDR2 is YFSETQ. CDR3: CASSLVAGNTEAFF. CDR3 in DNA: TGCGCCAGCAGCTTGGTAGCCGGCAACACTGAAGCTTTCTTT. The whole variable domain, filled in from reference TRBV5-1 and TRBJ1-1, reads KAGVTQTPRYLIKTRGQQVTLSCSPISGHRSVSWYQQTPGQGLQFLFEYFSETQRNKGNFPGRFSGRQFSNSRSEMNVSTLELGDSALYLCASSLVAGNTEAFFGQGTRLTVV.

There are a few counts of this clone. V usage is TRBV7-9 and J usage is TRBJ1-2; 8 bases are a match to TRBD1. Looked up from germline, CDR1 is SEHNR and CDR2 is FQNEAQ (reference sequence). CDR3 size: 13 residues. The ends lost 5 bases at V and 4 bases at J; junction bases unmatched: 3. The CDR3 loop is CASSPGQAYGYTF. The CDR3 DNA reads TGTGCCAGCAGCCCGGGACAGGCCTATGGCTACACCTTC.

The chain is built from TRBV28 and TRBJ1-4; TRBD1 matches at 10 bases. With 6 bases clipped from V and 8 bases from J, the junction kept 6 bases outside the gene matches. CDR3 length: 14 residues. CDR1 and CDR2 (germline): MDHEN, SYDVKM. CDR3 sequence: CASSPPGQGEKLFF. The CDR3 region has the DNA TGTGCCAGCAGCCCACCGGGACAGGGGGAAAAACTGTTTTTT.

The chain recombines TRBV19 with TRBJ2-1; D ambiguous. This CDR3 is built from 15 residues. Germline V CDR1 and CDR2: LNHDA, SQIVND (reference sequence). Trimming stripped 10 bases from V and 5 bases from J, with 21 bases between. The CDR3 protein is CATLSTAPQHNEQFF. CDR3 nucleotides: TGTGCCACCCTTAGTACGGCCCCACAGCACAATGAGCAGTTCTTC. The complete variable domain, with remaining parts taken from reference TRBV19 and TRBJ2-1, reads DGGITQSPKYLFRKEGQNVTLSCEQNLNHDAMYWYRQDPGQGLRLIYYSQIVNDFQKGDIAEGYSVSREKKESFPLTVTSAQKNPTAFYLCATLSTAPQHNEQFFGPGTRLTVL.

The chain has TRBV6-5 and TRBJ2-6; TRBD1 might be the D (5 bases). V shed 4 bases and J shed 1 base, with 8 bases lying between them. Germline CDR1 reads MNHEY; CDR2 reads SVGAGI. CDR3 length: 15 amino acids. This CDR3 is CASSLTGSGANVLTF. The CDR3 bases are TGTGCCAGCAGTTTAACAGGTTCTGGGGCCAACGTCCTGACTTTC.

The genes are TRBV19 and TRBJ1-2; 8 positions agree with TRBD1. In germline, CDR1 is LNHDA, CDR2 SQIVND (reference sequence). The CDR3 has 13 amino acids. V was pared by 5 bases and J by 3 bases, with 2 bases of the junction left unmatched. The DNA for the CDR3 is TGTGCCAGTAGTGCGGGACAGGACTATGGCTACACCTTC. Translated, it gives CASSAGQDYGYTF.